These 20 T cell receptor beta chains share one sample of origin, sequenced in a study of beta chain features in type 1 diabetes. General observations from the study: Across all four CD4+ subsets, people with type 1 diabetes showed modestly shorter TCRB CDR3s.

Their recognized antigens are unknown. Expressed TCRB transcripts were sequenced after all isolated RNA was converted to cDNA. Clones were sequenced by immunoSEQ multiplex PCR, and TCRdb holds only the in-frame ones, with some missing. The sample records approximately 150,000 clones, 10% to 15% being singletons. The source material was central memory CD4+ T cells from blood. Receptors originate from a man aged 18 to 30 with type 1 diabetes.

The sample holds a few counts of this clone. CDR3 nucleotide sequence: TGTGCCTGGACCAGAGCGGGGGGACCCACAGATACGCAGTATTTT. Translation: CAWTRAGGPTDTQYF. The genes are TRBV30 and TRBJ2-3; 9 nucleotides align to TRBD2. With 4 bases clipped from V and 2 bases from J, the junction kept 7 bases outside the gene matches. There are 15 residues in the CDR3. Germline CDR1 is GTSNPN and CDR2 is SVGIG (reference sequence).

This clone was recorded a few times. V is TRBV28 and J is TRBJ2-3; no definite D call. Trimming removed 7 bases from V and 0 bases from J, with 11 bases in between. The CDR3 length is 14 residues. CDR1 is MDHEN and CDR2 is SYDVKM in the germline V gene. The CDR3 DNA follows: TGTGCCAGCACGGGTTTTGGTAGCACAGATACGCAGTATTTT. This encodes CASTGFGSTDTQYF.

This clone was seen more than once but under ten times. This chain links TRBV7-8 with TRBJ1-5; tentative D call: TRBD1 (5 bases). Germline values: CDR1 SGHVS, CDR2 FQNEAQ. There are 13 residues in the CDR3. V was cut by 5 bases and J by 4 bases, with 9 bases left in between. The CDR3 DNA sequence: TGTGCCAGCAGCCCCGGGGGGAATCAGCCCCAGCATTTT. It codes for CASSPGGNQPQHF.

The chain has TRBV4-2 and TRBJ1-2; D is unresolved. This CDR3 is built from 13 residues. V dropped 0 bases and J dropped 6 bases, with 8 bases sitting between them. CDR1 is LGHNA and CDR2 is YNFKEQ in the germline V gene. This CDR3 is CASSQERRDGYTF. In nucleotides, the CDR3 is TGTGCCAGCAGCCAAGAGAGGAGGGATGGCTACACCTTC.

This clone was observed a handful of times. The gene calls are TRBV19 and TRBJ1-4; D is ambiguous. With 5 bases removed from V and 6 bases from J, the gap between germline ends came to 16 bases. This CDR3 contains 15 residues. Germline V gene lookup returns CDR1 LNHDA and CDR2 SQIVND (reference sequence). CDR3 nucleotide sequence: TGTGCCAGTAGTTCCTCGGGAGGGCGGGATGAAAAACTGTTTTTT. Translated, it gives CASSSSGGRDEKLFF. The entire variable domain, with the rest obtained from reference TRBV19 and TRBJ1-4, is as follows: DGGITQSPKYLFRKEGQNVTLSCEQNLNHDAMYWYRQDPGQGLRLIYYSQIVNDFQKGDIAEGYSVSREKKESFPLTVTSAQKNPTAFYLCASSSSGGRDEKLFFGSGTQLSVL.

V gene TRBV5-1 combines with J gene TRBJ2-1, with D unresolved. Trimming stripped 7 bases from V and 2 bases from J, with 16 bases between. In germline, CDR1 is SGHRS, CDR2 YFSETQ. The CDR3 totals 15 residues. The CDR3 DNA follows: TGCGCCAGCGGGTCCCAACCCCGAACCTACAATGAGCAGTTCTTC. Protein product: CASGSQPRTYNEQFF.

This clone was seen a few times. Different DNA sequences within this sample yield the same CDR3. This chain links TRBV19 with TRBJ1-1, with TRBD1 matching 10 bases. The germline V gene has CDR1 LNHDA and CDR2 SQIVND (reference sequence). V lost 5 bases, J lost 4 bases, and 1 base stayed unmatched. The length of the CDR3 is 13 residues. The CDR3 DNA is TGTGCCAGTAGTGGACAGGGGGGCACTGAAGCTTTCTTT. Protein product: CASSGQGGTEAFF.

Only a few counts were recorded for this clone. V and J are TRBV12-5 and TRBJ1-6; D unclear. CDR1 and CDR2 (germline): LGHNT, FRNRAP. This CDR3 spans 12 amino acids. V shed 0 bases and J shed 10 bases, with 4 bases lying between them. The chain's CDR3 is CASGLVPSPLHF. For the CDR3, the DNA is TGTGCTAGTGGTTTGGTACCCTCACCCCTCCACTTT.

This clone has only a few counts. J is TRBJ1-3 and V is TRBV7-2; the D is unclear. The CDR3 runs to 13 residues. The V gene's germline CDR1 is SGHTA and CDR2 FQGNSA. V gave up 1 base and J gave up 6 bases, with 7 bases separating them. In DNA form, the CDR3 reads TGTGCCAGCAGCTTAGGAGAACTAAACACCATATATTTT. Translation: CASSLGELNTIYF.

The V gene is TRBV15, the J gene TRBJ2-2, with D perhaps matching TRBD1 (6 bases). Trimming cost V 6 bases and J 6 bases, with 20 bases left between them. CDR1 and CDR2 from the germline V gene are LNHNV and YYDKDF (reference sequence). There are 16 residues in the CDR3. The CDR3 DNA is TGTGCCACCAGGGGGCAGGGGAGTTTGATGGCCGGGGAGCTGTTTTTT. It encodes CATRGQGSLMAGELFF.

The V call is TRBV5-6, the J call TRBJ1-1, with D hard to call. Between the trimmed V and J ends, which lost 0 bases and 1 base, there was a span of 13 bases. The germline gives CDR1 SGHDT, CDR2 YYEEEE. The CDR3 extends over 16 amino acids. CDR3 nucleotides: TGTGCCAGCAGCTTGGCGGCAGTTCAGAGGAACACTGAAGCTTTCTTT. This encodes CASSLAAVQRNTEAFF.

This clone was detected a few times. This chain connects TRBV7-9 to TRBJ1-1; TRBD1 agrees at 8 bases. This CDR3 is built from 15 residues. Germline V gives CDR1 SEHNR, CDR2 FQNEAQ (reference sequence). Trimming took 5 bases from V and 9 from J; bases not matched to a gene: 14. The DNA of the CDR3 is TGTGCCAGCAGCGACGGACAGGGAGCCTCGGAAAAAGCTTTCTTT. As protein: CASSDGQGASEKAFF.

The chain recombines TRBV19 with TRBJ2-3; D might be TRBD1 or TRBD2, each matching 6 bases. CDR3 size: 17 residues. V was shortened by 7 bases and J by 2 bases, with 22 bases between the two germline ends. The germline gives CDR1 LNHDA, CDR2 SQIVND (reference sequence). In DNA, the CDR3 is TGTGCCAGTACTCACCTCGCTTCGGGGGCTCTCACAGATACGCAGTATTTT. This gives the protein CASTHLASGALTDTQYF.

This clone was seen a few times. The chain carries TRBV5-4 and TRBJ2-5, with unresolved D. This CDR3 has 14 amino acids. Germline CDR1 is SGHNT and CDR2 is YYREEE (reference sequence). Trimming cost V 0 bases and J 2 bases, with 8 bases left between them. This CDR3 is CASSLVAKQETQYF. CDR3 nucleotides: TGTGCCAGCAGCTTGGTAGCTAAACAAGAGACCCAGTACTTC.

This rearrangement joins TRBV27 to TRBJ1-6; TRBD1 is a possible D gene (5 bases). Trimming stripped 2 bases from V and 2 bases from J, with 10 bases between. The CDR3 contains 16 residues. The germline V gene encodes CDR1 MNHEY and CDR2 SMNVEV (reference sequence). The CDR3 coding sequence is TGTGCCAGCAGTTTAACCGGGACCACCTATAATTCACCCCTCCACTTT. Translation: CASSLTGTTYNSPLHF.

The chain combines TRBV6-1 with TRBJ1-3; no reliable D call. This CDR3 spans 15 amino acids. The V gene lost 5 bases and the J gene lost 0 bases, with 11 bases spanning the gap. Germline CDR1 reads MNHNS; CDR2 reads SASEGT. The CDR3 nucleotides read TGTGCCAGCAGTCTCACCATAAACTCTGGAAACACCATATATTTT. Translated: CASSLTINSGNTIYF.

This clone was counted only a few times. The chain uses TRBV6-5 and TRBJ2-1; D is possibly TRBD2 (5 bases). Trimming pared 0 bases from V and 5 bases from J, leaving 11 bases between. The CDR3 sequence is 15 residues long. Germline CDR1 and CDR2: MNHEY and SVGAGI. The CDR3 DNA reads as TGTGCCAGCAGTTACTCGAGGGCGCCGAACAATGAGCAGTTCTTC. This gives the protein CASSYSRAPNNEQFF.

The chain uses TRBV11-2 and TRBJ1-2; D unresolved. The CDR3 has 11 amino acids. The V end lost 6 bases, the J end lost 4 bases, and 6 bases lay between the germline ends. Looked up from germline, CDR1 is SGHAT and CDR2 is FQNNGV. The CDR3 DNA reads TGTGCCAGCAGGGGAGCCTATGGCTACACCTTC. This codes for CASRGAYGYTF.

This sequence joins TRBV14 and TRBJ2-2, with 9 bases lining up with TRBD1. Trimming removed 1 base from V and 7 bases from J; junction bases left unmatched: 7. The CDR3 is made up of 16 amino acids. Germline loops: CDR1 SGHDN, CDR2 FVKESK. The CDR3 is CASSQGHRGQGGELFF. CDR3 nucleotide sequence: TGTGCCAGCAGCCAAGGTCACAGGGGGCAAGGCGGGGAGCTGTTTTTT.

This clone was detected a few times. The gene calls are TRBV12-5 and TRBJ1-1; D gene uncertain. Germline CDR1 reads LGHNT; CDR2 reads FRNRAP. Trimming stripped 6 bases from V and 1 base from J, with 9 bases between. The CDR3 spans 13 residues. Here the CDR3 DNA reads TGTGCTAGTGGGCGACAAGAGAACACTGAAGCTTTCTTT. It encodes CASGRQENTEAFF.